The sequence of this TCR beta chain was determined in a study of regulatory T cells in long-lasting Graves disease. Study information: Graves' patients diagnosed newly had used antithyroid drugs under 3 months. General study findings and limits: Researchers reported studying only peripheral blood, not thyroid tissue. Whereas roughly 1,000 public clonotypes were shared by new patients, persistent patients shared more, at some 2,900.

The sample's time point: newly diagnosed GD, antithyroid drugs for less than 3 months. TCR sequences were obtained from RNA taken from PBMCs. Patients with Graves' disease were diagnosed by American Thyroid Association guidelines. The CDR3 is 14 amino acids. The trim removed 10 bases at V and 4 bases at J, leaving 12 bases unmatched. Germline-derived CDR1 and CDR2 are MDHEN and SYDVKM. In this sample, this clonotype turned up many times. The antigen remains unidentified. The authors built TCR beta libraries using iRepertoire HTBI primers and Arm-PCR of CDR3 regions. TCRdb re-analysed the multiplex PCR reads in MiXCR, keeping a single row per CDR3 protein. The sample holds more than 400,000 distinct CDR3 sequences, around 15% seen once. This sample also appeared in a second study, on T cells in Graves' hyperthyroidism and ophthalmopathy.

This receptor was obtained from a young woman with Graves disease. This material consisted of peripheral blood mononuclear cells (PBMCs), taken at new diagnosis, from a patient treated with antithyroid drugs. The chain combines TRBV28 with TRBJ2-7; 8 bases line up with TRBD1. The CDR3 spells CAIGQGAQFYEQYF. The CDR3 DNA reads TGTGCCATCGGTCAGGGGGCCCAGTTTTACGAGCAGTACTTC.